This T cell receptor (beta chain) was sequenced in a study of identical twins. In germline, CDR1 is SGDLS, CDR2 YYNGEE. The CDR3 consists of 18 residues. Trimming took 0 bases from V and 0 from J; bases not matched to a gene: 6. This clonotype has only a few counts. Template switching added a universal primer site, and cDNA bore unique molecular identifiers. MiXCR was run by TCRdb on the 5' RACE reads, yielding one entry per CDR3 protein. The sample has approximately 260,000 distinct CDR3 sequences; about 8.5% are singletons. These data are also associated with another study on yellow fever vaccine responses in identical twins.

Sequenced input: CD8+ T cells sorted from blood. This chain connects TRBV9 to TRBJ2-6; 7 nucleotides agree with TRBD1. This sequence originates from a woman under 30 in good health. This CDR3 reads CASSVAKGADSGANVLTF. In DNA form, the CDR3 reads TGTGCCAGCAGCGTAGCTAAGGGGGCAGACTCTGGGGCCAACGTCCTGACTTTC.